These 21 T cell receptor beta chains share one sample of origin, sequenced in a study of CD8+CD57+ T cells in acquired aplastic anemia. Genomic DNA, the template, was used for profiling of the TCR beta VDJ and CDR3. MiXCR was run by TCRdb on the reads, yielding one entry per CDR3 protein. The table lists about 180,000 distinct CDR3 sequences, around 48% of them singletons. An expansion of CD8+CD57+ cells by flow cytometry had been shown in patients chosen for sequencing. Sequenced input: sorted CD4+, CD8+, or CD8+CD57+ T cells (not recorded which) from PBMCs. The receptors originated from a human donor with aplastic anemia.

This chain uses TRBV15 with TRBJ2-5; D gene unclear. The CDR3 is 12 residues long. Germline assignment: CDR1 LNHNV and CDR2 YYDKDF (reference sequence). V was cut by 0 bases and J by 4 bases, with 3 bases left in between. In DNA, the CDR3 is TGTGCCACCAGCAGAGAGGGAGAGACCCAGTACTTC. This codes for CATSREGETQYF.

The chain couples TRBV29-1 to TRBJ1-2, with TRBD1 matching over 7 bases. Losses at the gene ends were 7 bases for V and 4 bases for J; bases not matched to a gene: 3. The CDR3 covers 11 residues. CDR1 is SQVTM and CDR2 is ANQGSEA in the germline V gene. CDR3 region: CSGGDSYGYTF. The CDR3 DNA is TGCAGCGGGGGGGACAGCTATGGCTACACCTTC.

J is TRBJ1-1 and V is TRBV2; D gene ambiguous. The CDR3 covers 14 residues. Germline V lookup: CDR1 SNHLY, CDR2 FYNNEI. V lost 6 bases, J lost 1 base, and 12 bases lay in between. The CDR3 sequence is CASRDLRQNTEAFF. The CDR3, as DNA: TGTGCCAGCAGAGACCTTCGACAGAACACTGAAGCTTTCTTT.

V usage is TRBV4-3 and J usage is TRBJ1-1, with D possibly matching TRBD1 (6 bases). Germline values: CDR1 LGHNA, CDR2 YSLEER. The length of the CDR3 is 15 residues. Trimming shortened V by 3 bases and J by 7 bases, and 18 bases separated the two germline ends. The CDR3 DNA reads TGCGCCAGCAGCCATACAGGGTTGGGGAAACTTGAAGCTTTCTTT. Translating gives CASSHTGLGKLEAFF.

Of note for this clonotype: The CDR3 end shows no conserved phenylalanine or tryptophan, and so a read error is likely. The chain employs TRBV2 and TRBJ1-2, with 8 bases matching TRBD1. V was clipped by 4 bases and J by 11 bases; unmatched bases: 3. Germline lookup yields CDR1 SNHLY and CDR2 FYNNEI. The CDR3 length is 11 residues. CDR3 coding DNA: TGTGCCAGCAGTGGGCAGGGGGCTTACACCCTC. Protein sequence: CASSGQGAYTL.

This clonotype has a count of ten or more. The CDR3 protein is CASRLPDTDTQYF. DNA for the CDR3: TGTGCCAGCAGGCTACCCGACACAGATACGCAGTATTTT. The chain has TRBV6-1 and TRBJ2-3; D is uncertain. Per the germline V gene, CDR1 is MNHNS and CDR2 is SASEGT. The ends were cut back, 6 bases at V and 2 bases at J, with 9 bases in the middle. CDR3 length equals 13 residues.

This chain connects TRBV5-1 to TRBJ2-1; 15 bases fit TRBD2. CDR3 size: 19 residues. J was trimmed by 1 base and V by 2 bases; bases with no gene match: 7. Germline V gene sequence: CDR1 SGHRS, CDR2 YFSETQ. This chain's CDR3 is CASSLWTSGRAESYNEQFF. The CDR3 coding sequence is TGCGCCAGCAGCTTATGGACTAGCGGGAGGGCCGAATCCTACAATGAGCAGTTCTTC.

Many counts were recorded for this clonotype. The J gene is TRBJ1-6, the V gene TRBV11-1; 12 nucleotides line up with TRBD1. Germline trimming cut 2 bases from V and 16 bases from J; bases unmatched to any gene: 12. Per germline, CDR1 SGHAT and CDR2 FQDESV (reference sequence). This CDR3 is built from 16 residues. The CDR3, as DNA: TGTGCCAGCAGCTTATACTCCGGGACAGGGGGCAACGGACTCCACTTT. It translates to CASSLYSGTGGNGLHF.

The chain is built from TRBV27 and TRBJ1-4; TRBD1 matches at 7 bases. Germline V gives CDR1 MNHEY, CDR2 SMNVEV (reference sequence). Losses at the gene ends were 5 bases for V and 8 bases for J; bases not matched to a gene: 8. This CDR3 has 14 residues. The CDR3 bases are TGTGCCAGCAGTCCCGACAGGGTAAAGGAAAAACTGTTTTTT. Amino acid sequence: CASSPDRVKEKLFF.

V and J are TRBV20-1 and TRBJ2-1; no definite D call. CDR3 size: 13 residues. Germline lookup yields CDR1 DFQATT and CDR2 SNEGSKA (reference sequence). The V end lost 3 bases, the J end lost 10 bases, and 16 bases lay between the germline ends. For the CDR3, the DNA is TGCAGTGCTAGGGCCCCTCAATACGACGAGCAGTTCTTC. Its protein product is CSARAPQYDEQFF.

The sample holds many counts of this clonotype. This chain uses TRBV20-1 with TRBJ2-3; a weak D match, TRBD2 (6 bases). This CDR3 is built from 15 residues. V was cut by 4 bases and J by 6 bases, with 20 bases left in between. Looked up from germline, CDR1 is DFQATT and CDR2 is SNEGSKA (reference sequence). Written as DNA, the CDR3 is TGCAGTGCTAATTTACCGGGGGTGGGCTTGGATACGCAGTATTTT. Residues: CSANLPGVGLDTQYF.

By share, this clonotype ranks as large. The chain combines TRBV15 with TRBJ2-5, with D tentatively TRBD1 (6 bases). This CDR3 contains 16 residues. Germline lookup yields CDR1 LNHNV and CDR2 YYDKDF (reference sequence). The V end was cut by 4 bases, the J end by 2 bases, with 17 bases between. The CDR3 DNA sequence: TGTGCCACCAGCACGGGCACATGGACAGAGCAAGAGACCCAGTACTTC. Protein sequence: CATSTGTWTEQETQYF.

This clonotype has at least ten counts. The chain joins TRBV10-3 to TRBJ2-7; possibly TRBD1 or TRBD2 for D (5 bases each). The germline V gene has CDR1 ENHRY and CDR2 SYGVKD. The CDR3 loop spans 12 amino acids. Trimming took off 4 bases at V and 4 bases at J, with 8 bases between the two ends. The CDR3 reads CAISAGRYEQYF. The DNA for the CDR3 is TGTGCCATCAGTGCGGGACGGTACGAGCAGTACTTC.

The chain recombines TRBV2 with TRBJ1-6; D might be TRBD1 (5 bases). The CDR3 has 13 residues. V lost 4 bases and J lost 9, with 10 bases in between. The V gene's germline CDR1 is SNHLY and CDR2 FYNNEI. The CDR3 loop reads CASSGREGSPLHF. The CDR3 DNA reads TGTGCCAGCAGTGGCAGGGAAGGTTCACCCCTCCACTTT.

The rearrangement joins TRBV6-2 or TRBV6-3 to TRBJ1-1; D not certain. The germline V and J ends were trimmed by 4 bases and 3 bases, with 6 bases remaining between them. CDR1 is MNHEY and CDR2 is SVGEGT in the germline V gene. The CDR3 is made up of 12 amino acids. CDR3 protein: CASSWAHTEAFF. The CDR3 bases are TGTGCCAGCAGTTGGGCCCACACTGAAGCTTTCTTT.

Points on this clonotype: A much larger clone lies one base from this, so it may be a read error. V gene TRBV3-1 combines with J gene TRBJ2-7; D may match TRBD1 or TRBD2 (5 bases each). This CDR3 is built from 15 residues. V lost 1 base and J 6 bases, leaving 16 bases between the germline ends. Germline-derived CDR1 and CDR2 are LGHDT and YNNKEL (reference sequence). CDR3 DNA: TGTGCCAGCAGCCAAGCGGGACGCAACATCAGCGAGCAGTACTTC. Its protein is CASSQAGRNISEQYF.

Concerning this clonotype: It may be a read error: a sequence one base away is much more abundant. The chain couples TRBV11-3 to TRBJ1-3, with D maybe TRBD1 (5 bases). Per the germline V gene, CDR1 is SGHNT and CDR2 is YENEEA. This CDR3 is built from 14 residues. The CDR3 region has the DNA TGTGCCTGCAGTGTAGAGGGACTTGGAAACACCATATATTTT. Translating it yields CACSVEGLGNTIYF. The full variable domain, with the rest looked up from reference TRBV11-3 and TRBJ1-3, is EAGVVQSPRYKIIEKKQPVAFWCNPISGHNTLYWYLQNLGQGPELLIRYENEEAVDDSQLPKDRFSAERLKGVDSTLKIQPAELGDSAVYLCACSVEGLGNTIYFGEGSWLTVV.

The chain is built from TRBV2 and TRBJ1-6; no clear D. Germline CDR1 and CDR2: SNHLY and FYNNEI. The V end was cut by 6 bases, the J end by 9 bases, with 12 bases between. The CDR3 has 13 amino acids. The CDR3 DNA reads TGTGCCAGCAGCGTCCAGGTCGGTTCACCCCTCCACTTT. Translation: CASSVQVGSPLHF.

The chain is built from TRBV15 and TRBJ2-7; 11 bases are shared with TRBD1. V dropped 9 bases and J dropped 5; count of bases not matched to a gene: 6. This CDR3 is built from 13 residues. CDR1 and CDR2 (germline): LNHNV, YYDKDF (reference sequence). The CDR3 nucleotides are TGTGCCACAAACCGGGACAGGGGGGACGAGCAGTACTTC. This translates into CATNRDRGDEQYF.

At least ten counts were recorded for this clonotype. V usage is TRBV5-4 and J usage is TRBJ2-6, with D uncertain. The CDR3 consists of 17 residues. Trimming left V 2 bases short and J 0 bases short, with 12 bases between. Looked up from germline, CDR1 is SGHNT and CDR2 is YYREEE (reference sequence). Here the CDR3 reads CASSLRSRGSGANVLTF. The CDR3 DNA sequence: TGTGCCAGCAGCTTAAGGTCGCGAGGCTCTGGGGCCAACGTCCTGACTTTC.

Ten or more counts support this clonotype. The chain employs TRBV29-1 and TRBJ1-5; 7 bases fit TRBD1. The CDR3 runs 14 residues. Germline V gene data show CDR1 as SQVTM and CDR2 as ANQGSEA. The J segment lost 0 bases and the V segment lost 4 bases, leaving 3 bases of the junction unmatched. The CDR3 loop is CSVGQGNSNQPQHF. The CDR3 DNA follows: TGCAGCGTTGGACAGGGCAATAGCAATCAGCCCCAGCATTTT.